This T cell receptor beta chain was retrieved from a study of blood T cell repertoires in COVID-19. Across the whole study: COVID-19 samples from acute and convalescent phases originated in the United States, Italy and Spain. From T cells, B-cell-depleted T cells, or PBMCs came the material, which was cDNA or gDNA.

CDR1 and CDR2 (germline): SGHRS, YFSETQ. Trimming removed 1 base at V and 6 bases at J, with 10 bases between. This CDR3 is 13 amino acids long. How the authors handled the data: Estimation of nucleated cell counts was performed using reference gene primer amplification. The table came from immunoSEQ multiplex PCR; TCRdb's copy has only in-frame clones and leaves some out. V and J calls plus clone size are reproduced from that table; the DNA served to infer D and trimming. This sample has fewer than 150,000 clones, with about 90% found just once. This clonotype originated in a woman aged 45-59 years who had recovered from COVID-19. The specimen was peripheral blood. This chain links TRBV5-1 with TRBJ1-2; maybe TRBD1 (5 bases). The CDR3 loop is CASSLTGRNGYTF. The CDR3 region has the DNA TGCGCCAGCAGCTTGACAGGCAGAAATGGCTACACCTTC.